These T cell receptor beta chains were read from a single sample in a study of beta chain features in type 1 diabetes. Produced via immunoSEQ multiplex PCR; TCRdb's table is partial and in-frame only. The sample has around 70,000 clones, approximately 47% seen once; the top ten hold around 0.7%. The sequenced sample was central memory CD4+ T cells from blood. The receptors shown here come from a man aged 25 to 45 with type 1 diabetes. CDR3s include the opening cysteine and the closing phenylalanine or tryptophan. D genes are given only for firm matches. Clone size is shown for a subset of rows, as once, few, many or a class of expanded clone.

clone size	D gene	V gene	J gene	CDR3 protein	CDR3 DNA
.	.	TRBV6-5	TRBJ1-5	CASSSGGEQPQHF	TGTGCCAGCAGCTCCGGGGGAGAACAGCCCCAGCATTTT
few	TRBD1	TRBV6-5	TRBJ1-4	CATPGQLNEKLFF	TGTGCCACCCCGGGACAGTTAAATGAAAAACTGTTTTTT
.	TRBD1	TRBV6-1	TRBJ1-2	CASSETGTGVGGYTF	TGTGCCAGCAGTGAGACGGGGACAGGGGTGGGCGGCTACACCTTC
few	TRBD2	TRBV6-1	TRBJ2-1	CASSERGEEQFF	TGTGCCAGCAGTGAACGGGGGGAAGAGCAGTTCTTC
few	.	TRBV19	TRBJ1-1	CASIIQEGRGAEAFF	TGTGCCAGTATTATACAGGAGGGCAGAGGCGCTGAAGCTTTCTTT
few	TRBD2	TRBV7-2	TRBJ2-2	CASTPRTSGLTGELFF	TGTGCCAGCACCCCCCGTACTAGCGGACTCACCGGGGAGCTGTTTTTT
.	TRBD1	TRBV5-1	TRBJ2-1	CASSPGGTGHNEQFF	TGCGCCAGCAGCCCCGGCGGGACAGGACACAATGAGCAGTTCTTC
.	TRBD2	TRBV10-3	TRBJ2-3	CAISGLAGSSSTDTQYF	TGTGCCATCTCGGGACTAGCGGGGTCCTCTAGCACAGATACGCAGTATTTT
.	TRBD1	TRBV9	TRBJ1-2	CASSFRQGGYGYTF	TGTGCCAGCAGCTTCCGACAGGGCGGCTATGGCTACACCTTC
.	TRBD2	TRBV5-4	TRBJ2-1	CASSLRLAGGLDEQFF	TGTGCCAGCAGCCTCAGACTAGCGGGAGGGTTGGATGAGCAGTTCTTC
.	.	TRBV5-1	TRBJ1-4	CASSFGSTGMIEKRFF	TGCGCCAGCAGCTTTGGAAGTACAGGGATGATTGAAAAACGGTTTTTT
.	.	TRBV5-1	TRBJ2-2	CASSLLVGNTGELFF	TGCGCCAGCAGCTTGTTGGTCGGGAACACCGGGGAGCTGTTTTTT
few	.	TRBV30	TRBJ1-4	CAWSLAGEKLFF	TGTGCCTGGAGCCTCGCCGGTGAAAAACTGTTTTTT
few	TRBD1	TRBV6-5	TRBJ2-7	CASRRAGTGVFEQYF	TGTGCCAGCAGGCGAGCCGGGACAGGGGTCTTCGAGCAGTACTTC
few	TRBD2	TRBV10-3	TRBJ2-1	CAISESSGTSHDEQFF	TGTGCCATCAGTGAGTCGTCCGGGACTAGCCATGATGAGCAGTTCTTC
.	TRBD1	TRBV11-2	TRBJ1-2	CASSQQGGYTF	TGTGCCAGCAGCCAACAGGGGGGCTACACCTTC
.	.	TRBV6-5	TRBJ1-5	CASTTGGNQPQHF	TGTGCCAGCACCACGGGGGGAAATCAGCCCCAGCATTTT